A selection of T cell receptor beta chains follows, all from one sample in a study of T-cell reconstitution after alpha-beta-depleted transplantation in children. TCRdb processed the PCR reads anew with MiXCR; each CDR3 protein has one entry. The data show around 200,000 distinct CDR3 sequences, with roughly 6.8% seen just once and 3% to 3.5% held by the top ten. The input for sequencing was PBMCs from the stem cell graft donor, taken from the stem cell graft. The receptors stem from a human donor who donated a stem cell graft to a child with Wiskott-Aldrich syndrome. Each CDR3 is given with its conserved first and last residue.

cdr3_length	v_call	j_call	cdr3_aa
14	TRBV20-1	TRBJ1-5	CSAIPGQGGQPQHF
14	TRBV5-1	TRBJ2-1	CASKGTEMYNEQFF
16	TRBV5-1	TRBJ1-1	CASSFGAGGLGTEAFF
13	TRBV10-1	TRBJ2-3	CASSDLGPRTQYF
16	TRBV3-1	TRBJ2-7	CASSLRIGQPSYEQYF
12	TRBV20-1	TRBJ2-3	CSADTQGDTQYF
15	TRBV7-9	TRBJ2-7	CASRGTGGKENEQYF
13	TRBV3-1	TRBJ1-2	CASSPGGIYGYTF
15	TRBV4-1	TRBJ2-3	CASSQGAGGKDTQYF
15	TRBV7-8	TRBJ1-5	CASSLDRYSNQPQHF
14	TRBV10-3	TRBJ2-1	CAISGSPEWGEQFF
14	TRBV29-1	TRBJ2-1	CSAKGQGGFDEQFF
14	TRBV19	TRBJ2-3	CASSRDRVADTQYF
13	TRBV5-4	TRBJ1-1	CASSLTSGSEAFF
16	TRBV11-2	TRBJ2-7	CASSLHPGGFPYEQYF
14	TRBV5-1	TRBJ2-5	CASSLEVDGETQYF
15	TRBV2	TRBJ1-5	CASSDYIPGNQPQHF
14	TRBV6-5	TRBJ2-5	CASSLPGSSETQYF
15	TRBV7-9	TRBJ2-3	CASSATRLRTDTQYF
14	TRBV30	TRBJ2-2	CAWSPGLTTGELFF
15	TRBV9	TRBJ2-3	CASSVGASGTDTQYF
16	TRBV4-2	TRBJ2-5	CASSPLRGQGKETQYF
14	TRBV5-1	TRBJ2-1	CASTGADSYNEQFF
14	TRBV5-1	TRBJ1-1	CASSTQGGSTEAFF
15	TRBV6-1	TRBJ2-5	CASRPPGLTSGTQYF
13	TRBV12-3/TRBV12-4	TRBJ2-1	CASSLRGGSRQFF
14	TRBV5-1	TRBJ2-7	CASSFREIDYEQYF
14	TRBV6-1	TRBJ2-1	CASTPSGRNNEQFF
15	TRBV27	TRBJ1-6	CASSLGTGNYSPLHF
15	TRBV15	TRBJ2-7	CATSIGPGGTYEQYF
18	TRBV18	TRBJ2-6	CASSPTAASSSGANVLTF
15	TRBV30	TRBJ2-5	CAWSVGLAVQETQYF
12	TRBV2	TRBJ2-5	CATAPGGETQYF
17	TRBV12-3/TRBV12-4	TRBJ2-7	CASSRSGRGYLSYEQYF
18	TRBV6-2/TRBV6-3	TRBJ2-1	CASSRTSGHAISYNEQFF
15	TRBV20-1	TRBJ2-1	CSARDASGSGNEQFF
19	TRBV21-1	TRBJ1-6	CASSRWGGSLGQSGSPLHF
15	TRBV12-3/TRBV12-4	TRBJ1-1	CASSPSDRGNTEAFF
14	TRBV3-1	TRBJ1-2	CASSLSAGGYGYTF
12	TRBV5-1	TRBJ1-1	CASSGTAYEAFF
14	TRBV10-3	TRBJ2-3	CAISEMGPTDTQYF
17	TRBV12-3/TRBV12-4	TRBJ2-7	CASSPRFVGVKSYEQYF
12	TRBV29-1	TRBJ2-7	CSVDKGTREQYF
14	TRBV27	TRBJ2-1	CASRGQGLLGEQFF
17	TRBV11-2	TRBJ2-1	CASSLEWGTSSYNEQFF
17	TRBV4-3	TRBJ2-1	CASSPGQGITSNNEQFF
15	TRBV2	TRBJ2-7	CASSEGTGYSYEQYF
14	TRBV3-1	TRBJ2-1	CASSLGLAENEQFF